This T cell receptor (beta chain) was recovered during a study of CD8+ T cells in alopecia areata. Extracted RNA was reverse transcribed, and the resulting cDNA served as sequencing template. Repertoires were generated with immunoSEQ multiplex PCR, while TCRdb's copy carries only in-frame clones and drops some. The sample comprises over 150,000 clones, just over 55% of which are singletons, and around 5% rests with the top ten. Starting from PBMCs, sorting isolated CD4+ and CD8+ T cells. General study results and limits: Normal scalp showed lower clonality than lesional scalp, especially alopecia totalis/universalis.

CDR3 length equals 15 residues. CDR1 LNHDA and CDR2 SQIVND come from the germline V gene (reference sequence). The ends were cut back, 1 base at V and 0 bases at J, with 7 bases in the middle. As to this clone: Its antigen is not known.

The TCR originated in a human donor in good health. The chain recombines TRBV19 with TRBJ1-3; no clear D. Sequenced: CD8+ T cells sorted from blood. CDR3 in amino acids: CASSIVGASGNTIYF. For the CDR3, the DNA is TGTGCCAGTAGTATAGTCGGAGCCTCTGGAAACACCATATATTTT.